What follows are 22 T cell receptor beta chains derived from one specimen sequenced in a study of blood T cell repertoires in COVID-19. Using immunoSEQ multiplex PCR, the repertoire was profiled, and TCRdb retains in-frame clones only, with some absent. The sample consists of a few hundred thousand clones, roughly 89% of them appearing once. Specimen: PBMCs or T cells enriched from blood (not recorded which). These receptors came from a woman aged 25 to 39 who had recovered from COVID-19.

The V call is TRBV10-2, the J call TRBJ2-7; D might be TRBD1 (6 bases). The length of the CDR3 is 15 residues. V lost 10 bases to trimming and J lost 3 bases, with 22 bases between them. Germline V lookup: CDR1 WSHSY, CDR2 SAAADI. The CDR3 sequence: CATSSVADRNYEQYF. In DNA form, the CDR3 reads TGCGCCACCTCCAGCGTTGCGGACAGAAACTACGAGCAGTACTTC.

In regard to this clone: The junction does not match germline at one end; this may be a read error. This chain joins TRBV2 and TRBJ1-2; 9 bases agree with TRBD1. CDR1 SNHLY and CDR2 FYNNEI come from the germline V gene. The CDR3 runs 10 residues. The CDR3 is CGWTGDGYTF. The CDR3 DNA sequence: TGCGGCTGGACAGGGGATGGCTACACCTTC.

This sequence joins TRBV7-2 and TRBJ2-1, with TRBD2 matching over 8 bases. V gave up 2 bases and J gave up 7 bases; unmatched junction bases: 10. The length of the CDR3 is 16 residues. Germline V gene data show CDR1 as SGHTA and CDR2 as FQGNSA. The CDR3 here is CASSLPSGTRWNEQFF. Written as DNA, the CDR3 is TGTGCCAGCAGCTTACCCTCCGGGACTAGGTGGAATGAGCAGTTCTTC.

This clone turned up a few times. This rearrangement joins TRBV7-6 to TRBJ1-4, with TRBD1 matching over 9 bases. J was trimmed by 6 bases and V by 1 base; bases with no gene match: 0. The V gene's germline CDR1 is SGHVS and CDR2 FNYEAQ. The CDR3 sequence is 14 residues long. CDR3 bases: TGTGCCAGCAGCTTAGGGACAGGGGATGAAAAACTGTTTTTT. This gives the protein CASSLGTGDEKLFF.

CDR3 residues: CASSLTGVHEQYF. The CDR3 DNA reads as TGTGCCAGCAGTTTAACAGGGGTCCACGAGCAGTACTTC. The chain combines TRBV6-5 with TRBJ2-7, with 7 nucleotides matching TRBD1. Per the germline V gene, CDR1 is MNHEY and CDR2 is SVGAGI. Trimming removed 4 bases from V and 5 bases from J; junction bases left unmatched: 5. The CDR3 runs 13 residues.

The chain is built from TRBV10-1 and TRBJ1-3; D not certain. The CDR3 covers 15 residues. The germline V and J ends were trimmed by 3 bases and 0 bases, with 9 bases remaining between them. Germline CDR1 WNHNN, CDR2 SYGVQD (reference sequence). The CDR3 reads CASSENRYSGNTIYF. For the CDR3, the DNA is TGCGCCAGCAGTGAAAACAGATACTCTGGAAACACCATATATTTT.

V and J are TRBV5-4 and TRBJ2-1; D might be TRBD2 (5 bases). CDR3 length equals 14 residues. Germline-derived CDR1 and CDR2 are SGHNT and YYREEE (reference sequence). V lost 4 bases and J 9 bases, leaving 17 bases between the germline ends. The CDR3 here is CASSPTGPRVEQFF. The DNA for the CDR3 is TGTGCCAGCAGCCCCACCGGGCCGCGGGTTGAGCAGTTCTTC.

This chain links TRBV3-1 (or the pseudogene TRBV3-2) with TRBJ1-1, with a possible D match to TRBD1 (5 bases). The CDR3 is made up of 16 amino acids. From germline, CDR1 is LGHDT and CDR2 YNNKEL (reference sequence). Trimming pared 5 bases from V and 0 bases from J, leaving 16 bases between. CDR3 residues: CASSESPGVMNTEAFF. The CDR3 DNA reads as TGTGCCAGCAGCGAGAGCCCGGGGGTTATGAACACTGAAGCTTTCTTT.

V and J are TRBV5-1 and TRBJ1-1; the D gene is possibly TRBD1 (6 bases). The germline V gene has CDR1 SGHRS and CDR2 YFSETQ. This CDR3 contains 13 residues. Trimming pared 5 bases from V and 5 bases from J, leaving 13 bases between. The CDR3 nucleotides are TGCGCCAGCAGTTCCTACAGGGTAACTGAAGCTTTCTTT. Translating it yields CASSSYRVTEAFF.

The rearrangement links TRBV4-1 to TRBJ2-7; 13 bases map to TRBD2. V lost 0 bases and J lost 4; bases outside the gene matches: 3. Looked up from germline, CDR1 is MGHRA and CDR2 is YSYEKL. The CDR3 covers 16 residues. In nucleotides, the CDR3 is TGCGCCAGCAGCCAAGACGGGACTAGCGGGATTTACGAGCAGTACTTC. Its translation is CASSQDGTSGIYEQYF.

J is TRBJ2-1 and V is TRBV5-1; tentative D call: TRBD2 (6 bases). Trimming pared 1 base from V and 10 bases from J, leaving 18 bases between. The CDR3 is made up of 15 amino acids. Germline assignment: CDR1 SGHRS and CDR2 YFSETQ. As DNA, the CDR3 is TGCGCCAGCAGCTTGAGGGAGGATTACAGCGGCGAGCAGTTCTTC. Translated, it gives CASSLREDYSGEQFF.

This sequence joins TRBV9 and TRBJ1-2; TRBD1 matches 10 bases. This CDR3 comprises 15 residues. The junction had 1 base not matched to a gene; V was cut back by 1 base and J by 1 base. The germline V gene encodes CDR1 SGDLS and CDR2 YYNGEE. The CDR3: CASSVRDRGNYGYTF. The CDR3 DNA reads as TGTGCCAGCAGCGTACGGGACAGGGGTAACTATGGCTACACCTTC.

The table lists this clone with a count of one. Sequence at one end of the junction differs from germline and may be a read error. The chain is built from TRBV12-3 or TRBV12-4 and TRBJ1-1; no firm D call. This CDR3 is 9 amino acids long. CDR3 residues: CASSLQYVF. DNA for the CDR3: TGTGCCAGCAGTTTGCAGTACGTCTTT.

CDR3 DNA: TGTGCCAGCAGCCAGTTCCGGGGGAAGGAAGCTTTCTTT. Amino acid sequence: CASSQFRGKEAFF. This rearrangement joins TRBV11-3 to TRBJ1-1; a possible D gene is TRBD1 (5 bases). The CDR3 spans 13 residues. Germline V gene lookup returns CDR1 SGHNT and CDR2 YENEEA. The V and J ends lost 5 bases and 8 bases respectively, with 15 bases between them. The complete variable domain, with remaining parts taken from reference TRBV11-3 and TRBJ1-1, reads EAGVVQSPRYKIIEKKQPVAFWCNPISGHNTLYWYLQNLGQGPELLIRYENEEAVDDSQLPKDRFSAERLKGVDSTLKIQPAELGDSAVYLCASSQFRGKEAFFGQGTRLTVV.

In its sample, this clone was seen once. The chain couples TRBV11-2 to TRBJ1-2; D possibly corresponds to TRBD1 (5 bases). V dropped 6 bases and J dropped 2 bases, with 10 bases sitting between them. The CDR3 totals 13 residues. CDR1 and CDR2 (germline): SGHAT, FQNNGV. The CDR3 region is CASRSQGNYGYTF. CDR3 DNA sequence: TGTGCCAGCAGATCTCAGGGCAACTATGGCTACACCTTC.

This chain uses TRBV27 with TRBJ1-1; D is unclear. Germline CDR1 reads MNHEY; CDR2 reads SMNVEV (reference sequence). CDR3 length equals 16 residues. V dropped 0 bases and J dropped 3 bases, with 14 bases sitting between them. In nucleotides, the CDR3 is TGTGCCAGCAGTTTATCGCCGTTTCGCGTTCACACTGAAGCTTTCTTT. It translates to CASSLSPFRVHTEAFF.

The rearrangement joins TRBV4-2 to TRBJ1-1; TRBD1 matches at 8 bases. Germline CDR1 is LGHNA and CDR2 is YNFKEQ. CDR3 length: 17 residues. Unmatched junction bases numbered 11, after V lost 0 bases and J lost 5 bases. The CDR3 here is CASSQDLFGQGGTEAFF. The CDR3 DNA reads TGTGCCAGCAGCCAAGATCTCTTCGGACAGGGCGGAACTGAAGCTTTCTTT.

V gene TRBV7-2 combines with J gene TRBJ1-1; perhaps TRBD1 as D (5 bases). V was shortened by 1 base and J by 5 bases, with 14 bases between the two germline ends. This CDR3 is 15 amino acids long. CDR1 is SGHTA and CDR2 is FQGNSA in the germline V gene. CDR3 in DNA: TGTGCCAGCAGCTTAGTCGGCCAGGGTGGAACTGAAGCTTTCTTT. Translation: CASSLVGQGGTEAFF. Full variable domain (missing parts from reference TRBV7-2 and TRBJ1-1): GAGVSQSPSNKVTEKGKDVELRCDPISGHTALYWYRQSLGQGLEFLIYFQGNSAPDKSGLPSDRFSAERTGGSVSTLTIQRTQQEDSAVYLCASSLVGQGGTEAFFGQGTRLTVV.

This clone occurred once. The rearrangement uses TRBV28 and TRBJ2-2; 9 bases align to TRBD2. Germline loops: CDR1 MDHEN, CDR2 SYDVKM. V gave up 3 bases and J gave up 7 bases; unmatched junction bases: 9. This CDR3 has 16 amino acids. This CDR3 reads CASSFRAGGVIGELFF. CDR3 DNA: TGTGCCAGCAGTTTTCGAGCGGGAGGCGTAATCGGGGAGCTGTTTTTT.

This chain connects TRBV5-1 to TRBJ2-1, with 13 bases lining up with TRBD2. V was clipped by 2 bases and J by 0 bases; unmatched bases: 5. Germline V gene lookup returns CDR1 SGHRS and CDR2 YFSETQ. The CDR3 spans 18 residues. The CDR3 is CASSFGLAGASSYNEQFF. CDR3 bases: TGCGCCAGCAGCTTCGGACTAGCGGGAGCCTCCTCCTACAATGAGCAGTTCTTC.

The rearrangement links TRBV30 to TRBJ2-2; a possible D gene is TRBD2 (6 bases). V was shortened by 4 bases and J by 4 bases, with 13 bases between the two germline ends. The CDR3 sequence is 14 residues long. The germline CDR1 and CDR2 sequences are GTSNPN and SVGIG (reference sequence). The DNA of the CDR3 is TGTGCCTGGAATGGGGGGTTAATCACCGGGGAGCTGTTTTTT. Amino acid sequence: CAWNGGLITGELFF.

This clone occurred a few times. The chain links TRBV5-6 to TRBJ1-2; 8 positions agree with TRBD1. Germline CDR1 SGHDT, CDR2 YYEEEE. The CDR3 length is 13 residues. V lost 5 bases to trimming and J lost 4 bases; unmatched junction nucleotides: 4. The CDR3 nucleotides read TGTGCCAGCAGAAAAGGACAGGGCTATGGCTACACCTTC. Its protein product is CASRKGQGYGYTF. Drawing the rest from reference TRBV5-6 and TRBJ1-2, the complete variable domain is DAGVTQSPTHLIKTRGQQVTLRCSPKSGHDTVSWYQQALGQGPQFIFQYYEEEERQRGNFPDRFSGHQFPNYSSELNVNALLLGDSALYLCASRKGQGYGYTFGSGTRLTVV.